These 7 T cell receptor beta chains were all obtained from the same sample, sequenced in a study of blood T cell repertoires in COVID-19. Repertoires were generated with immunoSEQ multiplex PCR, while TCRdb's copy carries only in-frame clones and drops some. The table has approximately 150,000 clones, over 65% seen once; the top ten hold approximately 17%. The sample was peripheral blood. These receptors all come from a man aged 50-60 years with acute or convalescent COVID-19.

Details on this clone: Other DNA sequences in the sample encode the same CDR3. V is TRBV6-1 and J is TRBJ1-5; a weak D match, TRBD1 (5 bases). Deletions cut 1 base from V and 1 base from J, with 8 bases between. In germline, CDR1 is MNHNS, CDR2 SASEGT. The CDR3 contains 15 residues. The CDR3 sequence is CASSEGTRSNQPQHF. The CDR3 DNA is TGTGCCAGCAGTGAAGGGACAAGAAGCAATCAGCCCCAGCATTTT.

The rearrangement links TRBV18 to TRBJ2-3; 8 nucleotides align to TRBD1. The CDR3 has 15 amino acids. V was clipped by 1 base and J by 0 bases; unmatched bases: 0. Germline CDR1 KGHSH, CDR2 LQKENI. As DNA, the CDR3 is TGTGCCAGCTCACCACGGGACAGGAGCACAGATACGCAGTATTTT. Encoded protein: CASSPRDRSTDTQYF.

The J gene is TRBJ1-1, the V gene TRBV5-1; 11 bases are a match to TRBD1. Trimming removed 2 bases from V and 10 bases from J; junction bases left unmatched: 7. This CDR3 contains 14 residues. CDR1 SGHRS and CDR2 YFSETQ come from the germline V gene. The CDR3 nucleotides read TGCGCCAGCAGCTTTGGGACAGGGGGTATGGGAGCTTTCTTT. Translation: CASSFGTGGMGAFF.

The chain combines TRBV12-3 or TRBV12-4 with TRBJ1-1; TRBD1 might be the D (5 bases). The CDR3 spans 13 residues. V was trimmed by 10 bases and J by 4 bases, leaving 16 bases between them. CDR3 nucleotides: TGTGCCACCGAGGCCGGGGGGAGCACTGAAGCTTTCTTT. It encodes CATEAGGSTEAFF.

This sequence joins TRBV4-1 and TRBJ1-1; TRBD1 is a possible D gene (5 bases). The CDR3 is 14 amino acids. Germline CDR1 MGHRA, CDR2 YSYEKL. The germline V and J ends were trimmed by 1 base and 0 bases, with 6 bases remaining between them. As DNA, the CDR3 is TGCGCCAGCAGCCAAGCGACAGTGAACACTGAAGCTTTCTTT. Protein sequence: CASSQATVNTEAFF.

This clone was observed once. The V and J genes are TRBV6-6 and TRBJ1-6; perhaps TRBD1 as D (6 bases). Germline-derived CDR1 and CDR2 are MNHNY and SVGAGI (reference sequence). The V and J ends lost 2 bases and 3 bases respectively, with 11 bases between them. CDR3 length: 16 residues. The DNA for the CDR3 is TGTGCCAGCAGTTACAAGACAGGAGACTATAATTCACCCCTCCACTTT. It translates to CASSYKTGDYNSPLHF.

J is TRBJ1-2 and V is TRBV4-2; tentatively, D is TRBD1 (6 bases). The CDR3 is 15 amino acids. The ends were cut back, 3 bases at V and 7 bases at J, with 18 bases in the middle. CDR1 LGHNA and CDR2 YNFKEQ come from the germline V gene. CDR3 nucleotides: TGTGCCAGCAGCCATGAAGCACAGGGCGGAGCTGGCTACACCTTC. It codes for CASSHEAQGGAGYTF.